The clone carrying this T cell receptor beta chain was seen only a few times. TCRdb re-analysed the reads in MiXCR, keeping a single row per CDR3 protein. The sample lists 560,000 or so distinct CDR3 sequences, approximately 15% occurring once. The data stem from a study of T cell repertoires in cytomegalovirus infection. The ends lost 7 bases at V and 4 bases at J; junction bases unmatched: 9. The germline gives CDR1 SEHNR, CDR2 FQNEAQ (reference sequence). This CDR3 region has 14 residues. The sequenced sample consisted of CD8+ T cells from PBMCs. The TCR originated in a human donor in good health (CMV status not recorded). Some clones in this sample may be carry-over from other donors' samples. The chain uses TRBV7-9 and TRBJ1-2; 7 bases align to TRBD1. The CDR3 region is CASTKPEGAYGYTF. CDR3 nucleotide sequence: TGTGCCAGCACCAAACCGGAGGGGGCCTATGGCTACACCTTC.